This T cell receptor beta chain was retrieved from a study of T cells in lung cancer brain metastases. Overall study context: Most of the roughly 20 patients had no interval therapy between resections.

This clone was seen just once. Its antigen is not known. Per germline, CDR1 KGHSH and CDR2 LQKENI. The CDR3 loop spans 13 amino acids. Between the trimmed V and J ends, which lost 0 bases and 4 bases, there was a span of 6 bases. Findings and caveats of the study: Most clones were lesion-specific, with limited overlap between paired lesions (mean Morisita index roughly 0.2). Brain metastases had fewer unique productive clones than primaries (median approximately 1,500 versus 4,500).

TCRdb keeps only in-frame clones here, not all; method: immunoSEQ multiplex PCR. Of around 880 clones in the sample, roughly 93% were seen once. V usage is TRBV18 and J usage is TRBJ1-2, with D unclear. Sequencing used tumor tissue from the primary lung tumor. This TCR was recovered from a woman aged 40-49 years with non-small cell lung cancer. In DNA, the CDR3 is TGTGCCAGCTCACCACCGATCAGCTATGGCTACACCTTC. Its protein product is CASSPPISYGYTF.